These T cell receptor beta chains were read from a single sample in a study of somatic mutations in cytotoxic T cells in rheumatoid arthritis. Profiling relied on immunoSEQ multiplex PCR, and the TCRdb table lists in-frame clones only, not all of them. The profile shows fewer than 20,000 clones, around 80% of them singletons. The sample was CD8+ T cells sorted from blood. These receptors all come from a woman aged 45-59 years with rheumatoid arthritis. Each CDR3 is given with its conserved first and last residue. Each record gives: V gene, J gene, clone size, D gene, CDR3 protein, CDR3 DNA. A D gene is named only where the DNA matches it firmly. Expanded clones get a size class; other rows say once, few or many, or leave the size out.

TRBV5-4	TRBJ2-2	once	-	CASSFPPTGELFF	TGTGCCAGCAGCTTTCCTCCCACCGGGGAGCTGTTTTTT
TRBV19	TRBJ2-7	once	-	CASSPSRYLYEQYF	TGTGCCAGTAGCCCCTCTAGATACCTCTACGAGCAGTACTTC
TRBV27	TRBJ2-5	-	TRBD1	CASSPGTALVLETQYF	TGTGCCAGCAGCCCCGGGACAGCCTTAGTCTTGGAGACCCAGTACTTC
TRBV4-1	TRBJ1-1	-	-	CASSQLGRLNTEAFF	TGCGCCAGCAGCCAATTGGGACGACTGAACACTGAAGCTTTCTTT
TRBV7-9	TRBJ2-1	-	TRBD1	CASSSGQENEQFF	TGTGCCAGCAGCTCGGGACAGGAAAATGAGCAGTTCTTC
TRBV4-1	TRBJ2-1	-	TRBD2	CASIGAGGEQFF	TGCGCCAGCATCGGAGCGGGGGGAGAGCAGTTCTTC
TRBV10-3	TRBJ1-1	-	-	CAISEIGNTEAFF	TGTGCCATCAGTGAGATAGGGAACACTGAAGCTTTCTTT
TRBV7-3	TRBJ2-1	-	-	CASSLTGDTYNEQFF	TGTGCCAGCAGCTTAACGGGAGATACCTACAATGAGCAGTTCTTC
TRBV6-6	TRBJ2-7	-	-	CASSYLEKWGYEQYF	TGTGCCAGCAGTTACCTCGAAAAGTGGGGCTACGAGCAGTACTTC
TRBV10-2	TRBJ2-5	medium-sized	TRBD2	CASSGGLGGDGETQYF	TGCGCCAGCAGTGGCGGACTCGGGGGGGACGGAGAGACCCAGTACTTC
TRBV28	TRBJ2-7	-	-	CASSPSYYEQYF	TGTGCCAGCAGTCCTAGCTATTACGAGCAGTACTTC
TRBV2	TRBJ2-7	-	TRBD1	CASSEARQGVSYEQYF	TGTGCCAGCAGTGAAGCGCGTCAGGGGGTCTCCTACGAGCAGTACTTC
TRBV5-4	TRBJ2-7	-	TRBD2	CASSLGLAGSSYEQYF	TGTGCCAGCAGCTTGGGACTAGCGGGGAGCTCCTACGAGCAGTACTTC
TRBV5-6	TRBJ2-1	-	TRBD2	CASSWGLVNHEQFF	TGTGCCAGCAGCTGGGGACTAGTAAACCATGAGCAGTTCTTC
TRBV7-6	TRBJ2-2	-	-	CASSLGGVRSVELFF	TGTGCCAGCAGCTTAGGAGGAGTCAGGAGTGTGGAGCTGTTTTTT
TRBV11-2	TRBJ1-1	-	-	CASSSSGFEAFF	TGTGCCAGCAGCTCAAGCGGGTTTGAAGCTTTCTTT
TRBV13	TRBJ2-7	-	-	CASSSGLSYEQYF	TGTGCCAGCAGCTCGGGACTTTCCTACGAGCAGTACTTC
TRBV19	TRBJ2-5	once	-	CASSQTQETQYF	TGTGCCAGTAGTCAGACCCAAGAGACCCAGTACTTC
TRBV27	TRBJ1-2	-	TRBD1	CAARGPGDGYTF	TGTGCCGCCAGGGGGCCGGGGGATGGCTACACCTTC
TRBV4-2	TRBJ1-2	-	TRBD1	CASSQDLLGTDGYGYTF	TGTGCCAGCAGCCAAGATCTGCTAGGGACAGACGGCTATGGCTACACCTTC
TRBV6-5	TRBJ1-1	few	-	CASTMLGRTEAFF	TGTGCCAGCACCATGTTGGGGAGGACTGAAGCTTTCTTT
TRBV4-1	TRBJ2-7	-	-	CASSQGVSAAASYEQYF	TGCGCCAGCAGCCAAGGAGTCTCGGCGGCAGCTTCCTACGAGCAGTACTTC
TRBV27	TRBJ2-7	-	-	CASSLWSTGGSGEQYF	TGTGCCAGCAGTTTATGGTCGACAGGCGGATCCGGCGAGCAGTACTTC
TRBV10-2	TRBJ2-5	-	TRBD1	CASRQGAQETQYF	TGCGCCAGCAGACAGGGGGCCCAAGAGACCCAGTACTTC
TRBV6-5	TRBJ2-7	-	-	CASSRGLEQYF	TGTGCCAGCTCCAGGGGCTTAGAGCAGTACTTC
TRBV5-6	TRBJ2-1	-	-	CASRRLGLVNEQFF	TGTGCCAGCAGGCGGTTGGGTTTGGTGAATGAGCAGTTCTTC
TRBV6-1	TRBJ1-5	-	-	CASSVNQPQHF	TGTGCCAGCAGCGTGAATCAGCCCCAGCATTTT
TRBV5-1	TRBJ2-2	-	TRBD1	CASIKGGSNTGELFF	TGCGCCAGCATAAAAGGGGGCTCGAACACCGGGGAGCTGTTTTTT
TRBV4-3	TRBJ2-7	-	-	CASSQDSGFEQYF	TGCGCCAGCAGCCAAGATTCCGGGTTTGAGCAGTACTTC
TRBV28	TRBJ1-1	-	-	CASSLKTGGTEAFF	TGTGCCAGCAGTTTAAAAACTGGCGGGACTGAAGCTTTCTTT
TRBV7-9	TRBJ2-5	-	TRBD1	CASSMGQGSPTRQETQYF	TGTGCCAGCAGCATGGGACAGGGAAGCCCGACGCGACAAGAGACCCAGTACTTC
TRBV25-1	TRBJ1-5	-	-	CASSESGSQPQHF	TGTGCCAGCAGTGAATCAGGGAGCCAGCCCCAGCATTTT
TRBV9	TRBJ1-1	-	-	CASSGRDGLNTEAFF	TGTGCCAGCAGCGGAAGGGACGGGTTGAACACTGAAGCTTTCTTT
TRBV6-1	TRBJ1-6	-	-	CASSDYMGELGNSPLHF	TGTGCCAGCAGTGACTACATGGGGGAACTTGGCAATTCACCCCTCCACTTT
TRBV27	TRBJ2-1	once	TRBD2	CASSSSGSWYNEQFF	TGTGCCAGCAGTTCAAGCGGGAGTTGGTACAATGAGCAGTTCTTC
TRBV7-9	TRBJ2-5	-	-	CASSTRSGGQETQYF	TGTGCCAGCAGCACTCGCTCAGGAGGCCAAGAGACCCAGTACTTC
TRBV7-2	TRBJ2-7	-	-	CASTAWRGYYEQYF	TGTGCCAGCACCGCCTGGCGGGGATACTACGAGCAGTACTTC
TRBV4-2	TRBJ2-1	-	TRBD2	CASSQDQNIAGGYNEQFF	TGTGCCAGCAGCCAAGATCAGAATATAGCGGGAGGGTACAATGAGCAGTTCTTC
TRBV7-8	TRBJ2-1	-	TRBD2	CASSLTSGSAVEQFF	TGTGCCAGCAGCCTAACTAGCGGGAGTGCGGTTGAGCAGTTCTTC
TRBV11-2	TRBJ2-7	once	-	CASSWAGSSREQYF	TGTGCCAGCAGCTGGGCCGGGAGCTCACGAGAGCAGTACTTC